This T cell receptor beta chain was documented in a study of cytomegalovirus exposure and HLA in healthy donors. The overall study: A later analysis reported the 120 or so validation repertoires used the same platform as the roughly 700 first-cohort repertoires. Study outcomes and limitations: The authors enumerated 180 or so TCR beta chains as linked to cytomegalovirus. Later, an analysis found that TCR clusters from the first cohort tended to co-occur in the 120 or so validation repertoires. Rarity characterized most TCR sequences, yet some public TCRs appeared in many donors.

In regard to this clone: Its antigen remains unidentified.

Sequencing used immunoSEQ multiplex PCR; TCRdb keeps in-frame clones, though not all of them. The repertoire holds 160,000 or so clones, with more than 75% as singletons. V gave up 8 bases and J gave up 1 base, with 11 bases separating them. Germline V gene data show CDR1 as SNHLY and CDR2 as FYNNEI. This CDR3 has 13 residues. The chain has TRBV2 and TRBJ1-1; D possibly corresponds to TRBD1 (5 bases). The TCR was taken from a woman in her twenties or thirties in good health and CMV-seronegative. The sequenced sample consisted of PBMCs. The CDR3 DNA reads as TGTGCCAGCGGGGTAGGGGAGAACACTGAAGCTTTCTTT. This gives the protein CASGVGENTEAFF.